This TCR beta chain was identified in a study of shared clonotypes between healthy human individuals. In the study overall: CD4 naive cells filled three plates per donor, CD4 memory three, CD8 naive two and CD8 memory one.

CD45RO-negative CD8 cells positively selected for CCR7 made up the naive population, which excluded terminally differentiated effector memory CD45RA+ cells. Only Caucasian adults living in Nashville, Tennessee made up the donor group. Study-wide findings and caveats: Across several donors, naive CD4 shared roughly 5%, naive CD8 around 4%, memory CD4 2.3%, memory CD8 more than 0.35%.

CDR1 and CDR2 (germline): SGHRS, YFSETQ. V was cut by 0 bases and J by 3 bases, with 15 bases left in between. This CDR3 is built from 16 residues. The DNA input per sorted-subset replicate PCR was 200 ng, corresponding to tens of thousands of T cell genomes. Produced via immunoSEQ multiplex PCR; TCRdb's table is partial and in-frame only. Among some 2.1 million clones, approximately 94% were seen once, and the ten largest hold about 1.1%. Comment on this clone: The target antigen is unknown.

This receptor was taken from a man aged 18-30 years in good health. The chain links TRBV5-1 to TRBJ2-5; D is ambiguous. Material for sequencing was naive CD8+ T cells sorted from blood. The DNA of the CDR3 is TGCGCCAGCAGCTTGGAGATCGGTTTAGGGAAAGAGACCCAGTACTTC. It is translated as CASSLEIGLGKETQYF.